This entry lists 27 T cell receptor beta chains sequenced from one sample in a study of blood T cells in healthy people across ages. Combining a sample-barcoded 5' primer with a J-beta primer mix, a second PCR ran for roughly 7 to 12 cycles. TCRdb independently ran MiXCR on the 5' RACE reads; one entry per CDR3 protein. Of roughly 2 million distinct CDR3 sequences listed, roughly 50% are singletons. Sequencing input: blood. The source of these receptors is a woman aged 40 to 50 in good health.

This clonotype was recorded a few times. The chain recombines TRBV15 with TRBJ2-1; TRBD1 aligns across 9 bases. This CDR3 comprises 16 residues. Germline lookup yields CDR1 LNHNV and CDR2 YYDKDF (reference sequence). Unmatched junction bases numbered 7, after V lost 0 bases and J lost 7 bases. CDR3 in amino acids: CATSRDRGTGINEQFF. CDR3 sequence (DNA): TGTGCCACCAGCAGAGATCGTGGGACAGGGATAAATGAGCAGTTCTTC.

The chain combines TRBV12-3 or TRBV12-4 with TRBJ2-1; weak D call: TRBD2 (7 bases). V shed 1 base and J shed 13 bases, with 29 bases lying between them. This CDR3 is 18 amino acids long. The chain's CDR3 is CASSLVHTGSQGGETQFF. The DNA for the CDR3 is TGTGCCAGCAGTTTAGTTCATACAGGGTCACAGGGAGGGGAGACCCAGTTCTTC.

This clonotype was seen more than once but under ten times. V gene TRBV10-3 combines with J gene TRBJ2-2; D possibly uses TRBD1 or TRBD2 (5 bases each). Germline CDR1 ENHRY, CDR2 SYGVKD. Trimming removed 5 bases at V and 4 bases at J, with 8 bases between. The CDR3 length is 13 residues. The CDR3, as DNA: TGTGCCATCAGTTACGGGACCACCGGGGAGCTGTTTTTT. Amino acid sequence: CAISYGTTGELFF.

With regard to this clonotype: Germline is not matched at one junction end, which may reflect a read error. CDR3 protein: CSTRELAGANEQFF. For the CDR3, the DNA is TGCAGTACTAGAGAACTAGCGGGGGCCAATGAGCAGTTCTTC. The genes are TRBV20-1 and TRBJ2-1, with 11 bases identical to TRBD2. The CDR3 sequence is 14 residues long. Germline V gene lookup returns CDR1 DFQATT and CDR2 SNEGSKA (reference sequence).

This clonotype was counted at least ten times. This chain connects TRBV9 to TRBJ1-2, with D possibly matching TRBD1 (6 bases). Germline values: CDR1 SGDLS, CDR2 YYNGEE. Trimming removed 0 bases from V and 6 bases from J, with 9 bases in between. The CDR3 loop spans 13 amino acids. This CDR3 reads CASSVEGEDGYTF. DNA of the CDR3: TGTGCCAGCAGCGTAGAGGGGGAAGATGGCTACACCTTC.

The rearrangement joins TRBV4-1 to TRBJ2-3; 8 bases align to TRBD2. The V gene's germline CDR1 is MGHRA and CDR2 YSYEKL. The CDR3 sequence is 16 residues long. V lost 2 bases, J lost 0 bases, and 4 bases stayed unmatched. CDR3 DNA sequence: TGCGCCAGCAGCCAATGGAGCGGGGGTAGCACAGATACGCAGTATTTT. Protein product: CASSQWSGGSTDTQYF.

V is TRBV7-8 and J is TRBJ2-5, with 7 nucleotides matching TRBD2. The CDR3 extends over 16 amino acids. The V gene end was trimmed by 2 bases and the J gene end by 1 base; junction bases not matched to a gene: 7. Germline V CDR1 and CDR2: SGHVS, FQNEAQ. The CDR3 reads CASSLFERGLQETQYF. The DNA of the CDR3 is TGTGCCAGCAGCTTATTTGAGCGGGGCCTCCAAGAGACCCAGTACTTC.

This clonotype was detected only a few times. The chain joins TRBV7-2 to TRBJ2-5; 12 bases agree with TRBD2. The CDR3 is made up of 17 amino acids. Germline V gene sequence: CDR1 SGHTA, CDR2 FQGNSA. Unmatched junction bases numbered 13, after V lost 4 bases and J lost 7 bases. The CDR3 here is CASSWEVASGGVVTQYF. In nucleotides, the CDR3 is TGTGCCAGCAGCTGGGAGGTGGCTAGCGGGGGGGTTGTGACCCAGTACTTC.

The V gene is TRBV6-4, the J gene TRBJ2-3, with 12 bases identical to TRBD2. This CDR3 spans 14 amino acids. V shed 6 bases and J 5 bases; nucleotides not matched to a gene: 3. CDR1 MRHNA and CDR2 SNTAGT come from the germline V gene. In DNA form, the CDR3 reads TGTGCCAGCAGCCCACTAGCGGGGGGAGATACGCAGTATTTT. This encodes CASSPLAGGDTQYF.

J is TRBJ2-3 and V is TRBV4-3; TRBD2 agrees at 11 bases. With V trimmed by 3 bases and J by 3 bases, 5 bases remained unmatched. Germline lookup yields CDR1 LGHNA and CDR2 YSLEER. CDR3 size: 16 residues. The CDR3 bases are TGCGCCAGCAGCCAGATTAGCGGGGGGGTGACAGATACGCAGTATTTT. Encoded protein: CASSQISGGVTDTQYF.

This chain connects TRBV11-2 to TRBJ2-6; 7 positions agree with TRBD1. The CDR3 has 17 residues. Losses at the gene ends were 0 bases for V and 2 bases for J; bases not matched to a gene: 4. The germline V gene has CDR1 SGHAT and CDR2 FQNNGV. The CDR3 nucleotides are TGTGCCAGCAGCTTAGAAGGGGGCAGCCCTGGGGCCAACGTCCTGACTTTC. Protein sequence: CASSLEGGSPGANVLTF.

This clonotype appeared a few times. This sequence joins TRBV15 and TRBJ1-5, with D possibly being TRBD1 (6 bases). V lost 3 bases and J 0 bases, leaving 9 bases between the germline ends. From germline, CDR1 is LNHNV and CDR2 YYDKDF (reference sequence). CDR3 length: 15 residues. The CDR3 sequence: CATSSRGPSNQPQHF. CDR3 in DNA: TGTGCCACCAGCAGCCGGGGGCCTAGCAATCAGCCCCAGCATTTT.

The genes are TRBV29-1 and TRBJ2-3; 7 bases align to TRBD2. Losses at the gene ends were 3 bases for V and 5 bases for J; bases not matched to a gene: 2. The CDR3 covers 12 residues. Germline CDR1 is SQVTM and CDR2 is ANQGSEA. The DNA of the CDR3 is TGCAGCGTTGAGATAGCGGGAGATACGCAGTATTTT. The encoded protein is CSVEIAGDTQYF.

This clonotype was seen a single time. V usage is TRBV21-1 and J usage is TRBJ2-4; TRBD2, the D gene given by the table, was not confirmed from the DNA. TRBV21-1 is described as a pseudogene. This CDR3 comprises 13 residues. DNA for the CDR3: TGTGCCAGCCCTCCGGCCCGCCAATATTGGCAGTACTTC. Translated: CASPPARQYWQYF.

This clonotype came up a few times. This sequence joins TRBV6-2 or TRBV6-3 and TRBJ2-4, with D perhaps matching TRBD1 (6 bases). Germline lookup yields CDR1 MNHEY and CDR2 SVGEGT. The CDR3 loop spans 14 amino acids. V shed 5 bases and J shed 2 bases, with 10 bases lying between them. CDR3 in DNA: TGTGCCAGCAGTGCCCAGGGGTCCAAAAACATTCAGTACTTC. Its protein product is CASSAQGSKNIQYF.

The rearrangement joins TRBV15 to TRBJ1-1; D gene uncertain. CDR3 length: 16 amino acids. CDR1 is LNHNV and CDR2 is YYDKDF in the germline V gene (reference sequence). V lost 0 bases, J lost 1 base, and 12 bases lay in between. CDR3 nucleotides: TGTGCCACCAGCAGAGAAGCGCAGATAAGGAACACTGAAGCTTTCTTT. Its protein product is CATSREAQIRNTEAFF.

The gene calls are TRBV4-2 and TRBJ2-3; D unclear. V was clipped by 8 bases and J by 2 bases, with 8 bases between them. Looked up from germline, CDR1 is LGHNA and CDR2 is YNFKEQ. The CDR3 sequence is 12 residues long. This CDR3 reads CASGLNTDTQYF. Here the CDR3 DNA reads TGTGCCAGCGGCCTAAACACAGATACGCAGTATTTT.

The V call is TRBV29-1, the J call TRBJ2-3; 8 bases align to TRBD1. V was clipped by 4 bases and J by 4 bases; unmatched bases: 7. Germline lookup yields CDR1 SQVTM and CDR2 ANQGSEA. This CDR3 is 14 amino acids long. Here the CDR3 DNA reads TGCAGCGTTGCTGGGACAGGAAAGGCAGATACGCAGTATTTT. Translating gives CSVAGTGKADTQYF.

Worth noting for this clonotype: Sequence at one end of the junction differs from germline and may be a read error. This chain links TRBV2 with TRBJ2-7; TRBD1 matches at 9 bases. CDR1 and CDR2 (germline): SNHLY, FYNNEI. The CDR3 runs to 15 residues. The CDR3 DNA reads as TGTGTCAGCAGTGAGGGGGGGACAGGGACCTACGAGCAGTACTTC. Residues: CVSSEGGTGTYEQYF.

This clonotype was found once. The CDR3 spells CASALARDEQFF. The CDR3 DNA follows: TGTGCCAGCGCACTGGCCCGGGATGAGCAGTTCTTC. The V gene is TRBV18, the J gene TRBJ2-1; D gene unclear. Trimming left V 8 bases short and J 8 bases short, with 13 bases between. This CDR3 is 12 amino acids long. Germline V gives CDR1 KGHSH, CDR2 LQKENI.

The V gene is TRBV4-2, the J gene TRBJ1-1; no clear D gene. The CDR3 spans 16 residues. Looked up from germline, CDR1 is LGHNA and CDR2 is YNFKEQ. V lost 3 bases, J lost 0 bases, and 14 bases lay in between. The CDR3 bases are TGTGCCAGCAGCCAGCCAATGGGCGGGGTGAACACTGAAGCTTTCTTT. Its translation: CASSQPMGGVNTEAFF.

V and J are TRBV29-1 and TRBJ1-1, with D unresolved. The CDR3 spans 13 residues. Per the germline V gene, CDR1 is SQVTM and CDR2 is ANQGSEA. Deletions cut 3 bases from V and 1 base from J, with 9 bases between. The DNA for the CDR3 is TGCAGCGTTGACGAGGGAACGAACACTGAAGCTTTCTTT. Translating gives CSVDEGTNTEAFF.

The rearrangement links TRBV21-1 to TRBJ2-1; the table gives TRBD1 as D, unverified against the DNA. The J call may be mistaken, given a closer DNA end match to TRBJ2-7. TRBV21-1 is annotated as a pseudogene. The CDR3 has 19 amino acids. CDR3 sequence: CASMHVAASPIVDYNEQYF. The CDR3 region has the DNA TGTGCCAGCATGCACGTAGCGGCGTCCCCAATAGTGGATTACAATGAGCAGTACTTC.

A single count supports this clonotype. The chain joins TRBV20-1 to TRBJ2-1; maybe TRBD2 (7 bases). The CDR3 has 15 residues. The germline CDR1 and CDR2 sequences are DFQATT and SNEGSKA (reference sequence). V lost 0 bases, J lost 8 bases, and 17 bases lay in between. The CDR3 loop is CSARDLLGGHDEQFF. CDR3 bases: TGCAGTGCTAGAGATCTACTGGGGGGGCACGATGAGCAGTTCTTC.

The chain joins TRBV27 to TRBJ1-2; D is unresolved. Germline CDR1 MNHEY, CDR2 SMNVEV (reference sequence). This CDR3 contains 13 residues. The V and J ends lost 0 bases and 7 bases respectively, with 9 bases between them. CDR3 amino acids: CASSLSQASGYTF. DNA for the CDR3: TGTGCCAGCAGTTTATCGCAGGCATCTGGCTACACCTTC.

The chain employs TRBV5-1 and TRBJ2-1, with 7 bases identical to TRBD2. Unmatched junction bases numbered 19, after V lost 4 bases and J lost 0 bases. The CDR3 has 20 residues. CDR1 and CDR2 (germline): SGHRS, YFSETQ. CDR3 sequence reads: CASSPRGGQTILSSYNEQFF. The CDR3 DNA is TGCGCCAGCAGCCCTCGGGGAGGGCAAACTATACTGAGCTCCTACAATGAGCAGTTCTTC.

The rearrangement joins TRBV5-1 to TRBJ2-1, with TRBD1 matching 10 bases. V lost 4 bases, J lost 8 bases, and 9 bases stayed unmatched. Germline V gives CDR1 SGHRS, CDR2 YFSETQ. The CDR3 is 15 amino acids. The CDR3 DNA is TGCGCCAGCAGCCTAGGGACAGGGGCTCGCGATGAGCAGTTCTTC. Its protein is CASSLGTGARDEQFF.